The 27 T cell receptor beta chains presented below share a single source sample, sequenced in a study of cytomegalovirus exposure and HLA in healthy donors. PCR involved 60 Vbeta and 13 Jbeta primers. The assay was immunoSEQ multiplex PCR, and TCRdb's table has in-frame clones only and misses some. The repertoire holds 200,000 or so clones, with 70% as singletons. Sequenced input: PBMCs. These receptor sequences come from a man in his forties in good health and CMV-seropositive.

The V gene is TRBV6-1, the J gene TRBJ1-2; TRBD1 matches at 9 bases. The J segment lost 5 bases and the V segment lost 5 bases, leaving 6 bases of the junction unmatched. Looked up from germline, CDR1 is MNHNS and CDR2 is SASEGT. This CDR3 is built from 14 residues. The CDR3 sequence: CASSPGTGRYGYTF. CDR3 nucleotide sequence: TGTGCCAGCAGTCCAGGGACAGGGAGGTATGGCTACACCTTC.

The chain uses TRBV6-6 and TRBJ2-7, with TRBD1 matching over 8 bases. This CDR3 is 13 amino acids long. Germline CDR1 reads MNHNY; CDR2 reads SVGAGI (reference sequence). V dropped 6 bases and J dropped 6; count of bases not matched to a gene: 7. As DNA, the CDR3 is TGTGCCAGCAGGGCAGGGGGCGAGGGCGAGCAGTACTTC. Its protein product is CASRAGGEGEQYF.

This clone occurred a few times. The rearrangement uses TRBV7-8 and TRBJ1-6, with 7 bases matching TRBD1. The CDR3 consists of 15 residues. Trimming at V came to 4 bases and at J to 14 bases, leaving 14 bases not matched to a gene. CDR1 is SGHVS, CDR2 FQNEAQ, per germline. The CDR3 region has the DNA TGTGCCAGCAGCTCCGGTGGAGGGGGCCGTCTGGCCCTCCACTTT. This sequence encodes CASSSGGGGRLALHF.

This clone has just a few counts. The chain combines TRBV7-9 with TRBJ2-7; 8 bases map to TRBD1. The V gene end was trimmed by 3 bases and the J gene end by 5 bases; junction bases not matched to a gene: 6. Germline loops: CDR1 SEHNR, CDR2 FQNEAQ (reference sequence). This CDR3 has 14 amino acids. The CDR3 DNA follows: TGTGCCAGCAGCTTTGCGACAGGGGCAGACGAGCAGTACTTC. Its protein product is CASSFATGADEQYF.

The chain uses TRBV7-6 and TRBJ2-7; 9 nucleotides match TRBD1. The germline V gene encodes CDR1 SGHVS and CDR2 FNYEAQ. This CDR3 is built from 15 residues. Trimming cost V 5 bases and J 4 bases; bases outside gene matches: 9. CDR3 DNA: TGTGCCAGCAGCCCTTGGACAGGGGCGAATTACGAGCAGTACTTC. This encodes CASSPWTGANYEQYF.

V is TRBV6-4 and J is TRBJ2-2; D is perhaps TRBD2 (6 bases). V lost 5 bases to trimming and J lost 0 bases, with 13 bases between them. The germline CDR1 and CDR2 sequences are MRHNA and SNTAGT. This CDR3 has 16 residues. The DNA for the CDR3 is TGTGCCAGCAGTCTTTCGGGCGGGGCGAACACCGGGGAGCTGTTTTTT. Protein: CASSLSGGANTGELFF.

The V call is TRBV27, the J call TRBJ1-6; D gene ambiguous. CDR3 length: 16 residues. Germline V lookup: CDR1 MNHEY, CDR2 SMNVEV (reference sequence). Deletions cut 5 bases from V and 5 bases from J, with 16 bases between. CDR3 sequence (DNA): TGTGCCAGCAGTCAAGGGTGGGGAGGGAATAATTCACCCCTCCACTTT. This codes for CASSQGWGGNNSPLHF.

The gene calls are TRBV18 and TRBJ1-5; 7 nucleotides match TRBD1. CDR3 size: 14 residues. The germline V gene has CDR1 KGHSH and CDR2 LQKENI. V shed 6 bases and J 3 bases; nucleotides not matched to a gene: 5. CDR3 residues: CASSQQGYNQPQHF. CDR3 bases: TGTGCCAGCTCTCAACAGGGGTACAATCAGCCCCAGCATTTT.

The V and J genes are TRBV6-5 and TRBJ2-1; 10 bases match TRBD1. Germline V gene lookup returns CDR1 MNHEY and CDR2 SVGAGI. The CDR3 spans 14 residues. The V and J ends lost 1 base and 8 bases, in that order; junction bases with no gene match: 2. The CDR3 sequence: CASSYFGTGDEQFF. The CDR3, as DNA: TGTGCCAGCAGTTACTTCGGGACAGGGGATGAGCAGTTCTTC.

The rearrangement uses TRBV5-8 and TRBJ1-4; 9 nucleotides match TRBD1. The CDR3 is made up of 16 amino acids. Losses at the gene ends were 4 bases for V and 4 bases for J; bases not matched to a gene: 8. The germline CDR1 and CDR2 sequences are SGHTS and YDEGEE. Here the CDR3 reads CASSSGTGNNNEKLFF. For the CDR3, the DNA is TGTGCCAGCAGCAGCGGGACAGGGAATAATAATGAAAAACTGTTTTTT.

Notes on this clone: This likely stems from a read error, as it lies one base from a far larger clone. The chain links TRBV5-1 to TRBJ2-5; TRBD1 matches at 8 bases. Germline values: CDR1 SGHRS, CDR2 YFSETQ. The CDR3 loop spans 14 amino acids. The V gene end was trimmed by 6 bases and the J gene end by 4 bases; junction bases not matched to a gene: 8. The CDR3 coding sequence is TGCGCCAGCACTTTCAGGGGGCGCGCAGAGACCCAGTACTTC. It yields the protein CASTFRGRAETQYF.

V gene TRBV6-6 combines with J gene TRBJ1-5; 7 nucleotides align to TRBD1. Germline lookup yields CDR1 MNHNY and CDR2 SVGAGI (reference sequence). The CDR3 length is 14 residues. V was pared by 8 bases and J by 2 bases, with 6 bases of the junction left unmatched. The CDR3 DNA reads TGTGCCAGCGGATTCGGACAGGGCAATCAGCCCCAGCATTTT. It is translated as CASGFGQGNQPQHF.

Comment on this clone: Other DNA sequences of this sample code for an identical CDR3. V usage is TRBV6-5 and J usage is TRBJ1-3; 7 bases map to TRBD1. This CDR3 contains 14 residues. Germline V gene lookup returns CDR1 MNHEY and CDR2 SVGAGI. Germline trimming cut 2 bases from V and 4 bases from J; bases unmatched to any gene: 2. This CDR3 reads CASSYRDSGNTIYF. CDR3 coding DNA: TGTGCCAGCAGTTACCGGGACAGCGGAAACACCATATATTTT.

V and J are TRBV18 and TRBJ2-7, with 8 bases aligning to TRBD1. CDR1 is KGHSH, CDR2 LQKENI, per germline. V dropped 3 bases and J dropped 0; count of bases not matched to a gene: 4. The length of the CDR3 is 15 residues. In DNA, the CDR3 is TGTGCCAGCTCACCTGGACAGGGAGGCTCCTACGAGCAGTACTTC. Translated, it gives CASSPGQGGSYEQYF.

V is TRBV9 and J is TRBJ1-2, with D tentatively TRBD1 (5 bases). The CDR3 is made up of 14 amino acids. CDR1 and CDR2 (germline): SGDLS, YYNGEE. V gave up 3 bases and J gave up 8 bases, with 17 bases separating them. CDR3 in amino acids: CASSASGTSGGYTF. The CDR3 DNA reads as TGTGCCAGCAGCGCTTCCGGGACTTCGGGAGGCTACACCTTC.

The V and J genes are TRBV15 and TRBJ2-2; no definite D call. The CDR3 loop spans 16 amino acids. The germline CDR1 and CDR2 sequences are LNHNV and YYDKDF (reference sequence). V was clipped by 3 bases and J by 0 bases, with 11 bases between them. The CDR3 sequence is CATSSTGSPNTGELFF. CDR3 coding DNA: TGTGCCACCAGCAGTACGGGTTCGCCGAACACCGGGGAGCTGTTTTTT.

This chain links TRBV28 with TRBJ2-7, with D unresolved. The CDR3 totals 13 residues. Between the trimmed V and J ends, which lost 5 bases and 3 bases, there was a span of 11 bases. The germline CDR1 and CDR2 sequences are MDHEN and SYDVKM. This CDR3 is CASSPTTNYEQYF. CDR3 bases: TGTGCCAGCAGTCCGACGACAAACTACGAGCAGTACTTC.

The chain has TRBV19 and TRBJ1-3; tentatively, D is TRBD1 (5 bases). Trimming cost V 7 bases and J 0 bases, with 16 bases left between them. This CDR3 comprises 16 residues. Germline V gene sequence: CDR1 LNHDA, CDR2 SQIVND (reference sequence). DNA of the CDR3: TGTGCCAGTACCTCGACAGTATTATCCTCTGGAAACACCATATATTTT. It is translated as CASTSTVLSSGNTIYF.

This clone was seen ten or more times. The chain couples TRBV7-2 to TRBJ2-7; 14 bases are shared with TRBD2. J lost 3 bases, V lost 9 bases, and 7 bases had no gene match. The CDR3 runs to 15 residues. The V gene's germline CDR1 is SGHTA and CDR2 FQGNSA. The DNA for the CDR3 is TGTGCCAGTCTTGGGACTAGCGGGGGAAGCTACGAGCAGTACTTC. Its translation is CASLGTSGGSYEQYF. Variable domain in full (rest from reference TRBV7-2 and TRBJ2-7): GAGVSQSPSNKVTEKGKDVELRCDPISGHTALYWYRQSLGQGLEFLIYFQGNSAPDKSGLPSDRFSAERTGGSVSTLTIQRTQQEDSAVYLCASLGTSGGSYEQYFGPGTRLTVT.

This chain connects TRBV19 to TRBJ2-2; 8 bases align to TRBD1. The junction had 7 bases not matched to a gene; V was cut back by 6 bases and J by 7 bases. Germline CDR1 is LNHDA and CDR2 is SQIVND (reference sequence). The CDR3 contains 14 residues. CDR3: CASRTQGAGGELFF. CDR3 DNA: TGTGCCAGTAGGACGCAGGGGGCCGGCGGGGAGCTGTTTTTT. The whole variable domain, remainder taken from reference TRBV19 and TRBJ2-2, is DGGITQSPKYLFRKEGQNVTLSCEQNLNHDAMYWYRQDPGQGLRLIYYSQIVNDFQKGDIAEGYSVSREKKESFPLTVTSAQKNPTAFYLCASRTQGAGGELFFGEGSRLTVL.

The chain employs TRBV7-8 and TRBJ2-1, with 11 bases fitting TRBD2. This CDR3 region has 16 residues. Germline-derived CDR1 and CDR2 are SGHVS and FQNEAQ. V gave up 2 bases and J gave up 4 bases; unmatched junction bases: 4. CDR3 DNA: TGTGCCAGCAGCTTACAACCTAGCGGGGGGTACAATGAGCAGTTCTTC. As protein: CASSLQPSGGYNEQFF.

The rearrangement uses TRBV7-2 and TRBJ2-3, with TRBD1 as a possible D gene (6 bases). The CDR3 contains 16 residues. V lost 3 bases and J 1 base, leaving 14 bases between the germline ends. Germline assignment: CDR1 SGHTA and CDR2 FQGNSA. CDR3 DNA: TGTGCCAGCAGCTTCAAAAGAGACAGGCGCACAGATACGCAGTATTTT. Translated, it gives CASSFKRDRRTDTQYF.

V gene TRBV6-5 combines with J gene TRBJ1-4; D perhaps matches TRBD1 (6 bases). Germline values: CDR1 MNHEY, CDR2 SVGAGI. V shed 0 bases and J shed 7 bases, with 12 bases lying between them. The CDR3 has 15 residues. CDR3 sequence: CASSYSGGPGEKLFF. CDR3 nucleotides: TGTGCCAGCAGTTACTCGGGGGGGCCGGGTGAAAAACTGTTTTTT.

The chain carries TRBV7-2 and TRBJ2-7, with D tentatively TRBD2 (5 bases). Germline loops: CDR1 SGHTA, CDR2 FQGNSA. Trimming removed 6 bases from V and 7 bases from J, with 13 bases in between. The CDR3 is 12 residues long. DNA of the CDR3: TGTGCCAGCAGTGAATTCACGGGGGAGCAGTACTTC. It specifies CASSEFTGEQYF.

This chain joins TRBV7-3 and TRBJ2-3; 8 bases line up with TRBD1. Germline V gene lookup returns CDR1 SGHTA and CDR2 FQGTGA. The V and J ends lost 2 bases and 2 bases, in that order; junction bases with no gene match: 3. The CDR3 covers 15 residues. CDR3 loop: CASSLGTGLTDTQYF. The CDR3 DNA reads TGTGCCAGCAGCTTAGGGACAGGCCTCACAGATACGCAGTATTTT.

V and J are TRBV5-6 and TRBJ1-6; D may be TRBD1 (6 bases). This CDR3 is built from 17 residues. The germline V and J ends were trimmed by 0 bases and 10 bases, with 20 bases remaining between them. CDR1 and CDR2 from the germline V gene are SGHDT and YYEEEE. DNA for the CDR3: TGTGCCAGCAGCTTGGGGGTGGGGGGGCCCCTTGTCTCACCCCTCCACTTT. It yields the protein CASSLGVGGPLVSPLHF.

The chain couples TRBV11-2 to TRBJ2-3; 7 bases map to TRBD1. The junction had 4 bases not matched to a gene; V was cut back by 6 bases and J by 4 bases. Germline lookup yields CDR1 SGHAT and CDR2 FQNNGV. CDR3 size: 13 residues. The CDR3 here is CASSSQGSDTQYF. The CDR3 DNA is TGTGCCAGCAGTTCACAGGGGTCAGATACGCAGTATTTT.